The 9 T cell receptor beta chains in this list originate from one sample, sequenced in a study of naive and memory T cell subsets. The beta constant-region primer was an equimolar mix of two oligonucleotides covering TRBC1 and TRBC2. Nested alpha and beta constant-region primers with the SP2 primer drove four PCR rounds on ligated cDNA. TCRdb re-analysed the UMI-ligation and nested PCR reads in MiXCR, keeping a single row per CDR3 protein. The sample shows 15,000 or so distinct CDR3 sequences, about 9% of them seen only once. The sequenced sample was central memory CD8+ T cells from blood. The origin of the receptors is a human donor in good health.

DNA for the CDR3: TGCGCCAGCGGTCCGCTACAGGGAAATCAGCCCCAGCATTTT. Translating gives CASGPLQGNQPQHF. The chain recombines TRBV4-1 with TRBJ1-5, with D possibly being TRBD1 (6 bases). The germline V gene encodes CDR1 MGHRA and CDR2 YSYEKL. The CDR3 length is 14 residues. Trimming pared 8 bases from V and 4 bases from J, leaving 15 bases between.

The J gene is TRBJ2-1, the V gene TRBV2, with 10 bases that match TRBD2. Germline V lookup: CDR1 SNHLY, CDR2 FYNNEI. The V and J ends lost 10 bases and 9 bases, in that order; junction bases with no gene match: 15. CDR3 length equals 15 residues. The DNA for the CDR3 is TGTGCCACGCCCCTAGAGCGGGGGGGCGGCGGTGAGCAGTTCTTC. Protein sequence: CATPLERGGGGEQFF.

This clonotype was observed many times. The chain has TRBV3-1 and TRBJ1-1; no definite D call. This CDR3 region has 13 residues. V was cut by 2 bases and J by 0 bases, with 4 bases left in between. Per germline, CDR1 LGHDT and CDR2 YNNKEL (reference sequence). Written as DNA, the CDR3 is TGTGCCAGCAGCCAAACAGTGAACACTGAAGCTTTCTTT. The encoded protein is CASSQTVNTEAFF.

This clonotype occurred a few times. The rearrangement uses TRBV6-2 or TRBV6-3 and TRBJ2-1; 7 bases line up with TRBD2. Losses at the gene ends were 0 bases for V and 10 bases for J; bases not matched to a gene: 3. CDR3 length: 13 residues. The V gene's germline CDR1 is MNHEY and CDR2 SVGEGT. CDR3 DNA sequence: TGTGCCAGCAGTTACTCAGAGCGGGGAGAGCAGTTCTTC. It codes for CASSYSERGEQFF.

This clonotype was seen repeatedly, ten times or more. V usage is TRBV7-8 and J usage is TRBJ2-7; no reliable D call. CDR3 length: 13 residues. Germline V gives CDR1 SGHVS, CDR2 FQNEAQ. V lost 4 bases and J 6 bases, leaving 13 bases between the germline ends. This chain's CDR3 is CASSWTPGSEQYF. The CDR3 DNA reads TGTGCCAGCAGCTGGACCCCGGGTAGCGAGCAGTACTTC.

This clonotype is classed as hyperexpanded. The chain carries TRBV29-1 and TRBJ2-3, with D perhaps given as TRBD1 or TRBD2 (5 bases each). The CDR3 consists of 15 residues. V was cut by 7 bases and J by 6 bases, with 23 bases left in between. The germline gives CDR1 SQVTM, CDR2 ANQGSEA. The CDR3 reads CSAPPPGATTDTQYF. DNA for the CDR3: TGCAGCGCGCCACCCCCCGGGGCCACTACGGATACGCAGTATTTT.

The V gene is TRBV7-9, the J gene TRBJ1-3; possible D gene TRBD1, 5 bases. The CDR3 has 14 amino acids. The germline V and J ends were trimmed by 7 bases and 0 bases, with 10 bases remaining between them. Germline V gene lookup returns CDR1 SEHNR and CDR2 FQNEAQ (reference sequence). Here the CDR3 reads CASNDRSSGNTIYF. CDR3 nucleotides: TGTGCCAGCAACGACAGAAGCTCTGGAAACACCATATATTTT.

This clonotype was counted a few times. The chain employs TRBV11-1 and TRBJ2-2; no clear D gene. The CDR3 covers 15 residues. The V and J ends lost 5 bases and 5 bases respectively, with 15 bases between them. Per the germline V gene, CDR1 is SGHAT and CDR2 is FQDESV (reference sequence). DNA of the CDR3: TGTGCCAGCAGCGCAAAAAGACCGATTACCGGGGAGCTGTTTTTT. Its protein product is CASSAKRPITGELFF.

This clonotype appeared a few times. This chain uses TRBV20-1 with TRBJ1-1, with 10 bases identical to TRBD1. V gave up 0 bases and J gave up 7 bases; unmatched junction bases: 11. CDR1 DFQATT and CDR2 SNEGSKA come from the germline V gene (reference sequence). CDR3 length: 16 residues. The CDR3 protein is CSAREFSRGDRGEAFF. The CDR3 nucleotides read TGCAGTGCTAGAGAGTTTTCGCGGGGGGACAGGGGTGAAGCTTTCTTT.